This entry is about one T cell receptor beta chain. Its antigen is unknown. No base quality values were provided; no much bigger clone lies one nucleotide off. The CDR3 has 16 amino acids, counting the end cysteine and phenylalanine. This entry keeps only the CDR3 DNA: 48 bases, framed from base 1. Looking up the germline V gene (reference sequence) yields CDR1 SGHKS and CDR2 YYEKEE. V ends up 4 bases short and J 1 base short, with an unmatched junction base count of 8. This entry is derived from a study of control samples from healthy donors and cancer patients (dated by TCRdb to 2018 to 2020). Library generation was performed with the immunoSEQ multiplex PCR assay. Sourced from immuneACCESS, this table was stored by TCRdb with only in-frame sequences that have V and J called. A share of the clones is absent; for the studies checked, an unresolved V gene accounts for under half, and the remainder has no known explanation. Counted in this sample were fewer than 200,000 clones; roughly 90% of them appeared once. About 1.4% of the sample lies in the top ten.

The TCR originated in a woman aged 50 to 60 in good health. The material sequenced was blood. The rearranged chain carries TRBV5-5 and TRBJ1-3; 7 of the junction bases match TRBD1. The nucleotides are TGTGCCAGCAGCGTCGGACAGGCGCTATCTGGAAACACCATATATTTT. Translated, this gives CASSVGQALSGNTIYF.